This TCR beta chain was retrieved from a study of T cells after yellow fever vaccination. At the level of the study: Fractions of limited cellularity were prepared by means of SMART-Seq v4 Ultra Low Input.

The germline CDR1 and CDR2 sequences are SGHRS and YFSETQ. The CDR3 is 13 residues long. V shed 4 bases and J 6 bases; nucleotides not matched to a gene: 5. Findings and caveats of the study: Primary-vaccination clones mostly resurfaced post-booster (roughly 97% CD4, approximately 89% CD8).

Universal primer sites and UMIs were introduced during 5'RACE template-switching synthesis of TCR cDNA. In TCRdb, the 5' RACE reads were re-called with MiXCR into one record per CDR3 protein. Here the sample spans 55,000 or so distinct CDR3 sequences, about 6.6% being singletons. This clonotype was seen repeatedly, ten times or more. The sequenced sample was CD8+ T cells not binding an NS4B(214-222) dextramer, sorted from PBMCs, obtained roughly seven weeks after the first yellow fever vaccination. The genes are TRBV5-1 and TRBJ2-3; 7 bases are a match to TRBD1. The clonotype originates from a man aged 18 to 35 who received the YFV17D yellow fever vaccine. CDR3 nucleotide sequence: TGCGCCAGCAGCATCGGACAGGTGGATACGCAGTATTTT. Protein sequence: CASSIGQVDTQYF.